This TCR beta chain came from a study of T-cell reconstitution after alpha-beta-depleted transplantation in children. Per germline, CDR1 MGHRA and CDR2 YSYEKL. The CDR3 runs 16 residues. Deletions cut 0 bases from V and 5 bases from J, with 16 bases between. This clonotype occurred many times. This sample's TCRbeta library carried unique molecular identifier barcodes. TCRdb independently ran MiXCR on the PCR reads; one entry per CDR3 protein. The sample includes about 200,000 distinct CDR3 sequences, 13% to 15% seen only once; the top ten take approximately 13%. Sample: PBMCs from the stem cell graft donor, taken from the stem cell graft. The receptor was isolated from a human donor who donated a stem cell graft to a child with acute lymphoblastic leukemia. The rearrangement uses TRBV4-1 and TRBJ2-5; D could derive from TRBD1 or TRBD2 (5 bases each). This CDR3 is CASSQDRDARSETQYF. In DNA, the CDR3 is TGCGCCAGCAGCCAAGATCGGGACGCTAGATCGGAGACCCAGTACTTC.